The clone carrying this T cell receptor (beta chain) was counted a few times. Its antigen remains unidentified. The germline V gene encodes CDR1 SQVTM and CDR2 ANQGSEA. Trimming removed 4 bases from V and 1 base from J, with 10 bases in between. The CDR3 spans 13 residues. The sample comes from a study of post-analysis software for immune sequencing data. Study-level information: The disease courses spanned relapsing-remitting, secondary progressive and progressive-relapsing forms of multiple sclerosis. Study-level findings and limits: There were a few TRBV segments more frequent in patients than controls, and TRBV5-6, TRBV5-1 and TRBV20-1 were among them. Pronounced co-clustering by F measure was evident among identically batched samples.

TCR beta cDNA libraries had unique molecular identifiers. TCRdb reprocessed the PCR reads with MiXCR, giving one entry per CDR3 protein. The data contain around 440,000 distinct CDR3 sequences, under 55% of them singletons. The source material was blood. The chain carries TRBV29-1 and TRBJ1-1; D is unclear. This TCR was sampled from a girl under 18 with multiple sclerosis. CDR3 residues: CSVVEPGNTEAFF. The CDR3 bases are TGCAGCGTTGTTGAGCCGGGGAACACTGAAGCTTTCTTT.